This T cell receptor (beta chain) appears in the sequencing data of a study of metastatic and nonmetastatic thyroid tumors. Study overall: Repertoires from blood and tumor or nodule tissue of malignant and benign thyroid patients were compared.

Until they underwent thyroid surgery, no patient had received any treatment. Notes on the study in general: Significantly greater TCR beta diversity was reportedly found in malignant thyroid tumors than in benign nodules (in blood and tumor).

Per the authors' pipeline: A papillary thyroid cancer distant-metastasis classifier was built from CDR3 differences across clinicopathological groups. With MiXCR, TCRdb reprocessed the PCR reads. The authors' filters were not applied to this entry. This table has 30,000 to 35,000 clones, approximately 17% appearing once. With respect to this clone: Its target is unknown.

The sample consisted of blood. The source of this sequence is a female donor with papillary thyroid cancer or a benign thyroid nodule (not recorded which). Some clones in this sample may be carry-over from other donors' samples.

The DNA for the CDR3 is TGTGCCAGCAGCCCGGGGGTCTCAGGCTACGAGCAGTACTTC. Its protein product is CASSPGVSGYEQYF. V gene TRBV11-2 combines with J gene TRBJ2-7, with D possibly TRBD2 on 6 matching bases. Germline lookup yields CDR1 SGHAT and CDR2 FQNNGV. Between the trimmed V and J ends, which lost 5 bases and 3 bases, there was a span of 14 bases. CDR3 size: 14 residues.